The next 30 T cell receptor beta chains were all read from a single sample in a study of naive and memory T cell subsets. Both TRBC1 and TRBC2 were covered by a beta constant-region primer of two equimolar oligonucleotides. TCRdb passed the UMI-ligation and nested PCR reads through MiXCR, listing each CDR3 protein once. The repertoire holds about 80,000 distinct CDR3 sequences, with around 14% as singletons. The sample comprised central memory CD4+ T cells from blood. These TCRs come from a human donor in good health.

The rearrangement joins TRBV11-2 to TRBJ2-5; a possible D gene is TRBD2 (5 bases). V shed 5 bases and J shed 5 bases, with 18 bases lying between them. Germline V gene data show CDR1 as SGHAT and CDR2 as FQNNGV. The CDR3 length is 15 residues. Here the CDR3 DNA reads TGTGCCAGCAGCCCTAGCTGGGTCCCGCGGGAGACCCAGTACTTC. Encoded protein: CASSPSWVPRETQYF.

The CDR3 region is CASSLLPSGSADTQYF. The CDR3 nucleotides read TGTGCCAGCAGCTTATTACCTAGCGGGAGCGCAGATACGCAGTATTTT. This sequence joins TRBV11-2 and TRBJ2-3; 10 bases fit TRBD2. This CDR3 comprises 16 residues. Germline V gene lookup returns CDR1 SGHAT and CDR2 FQNNGV. V shed 2 bases, J shed 4 bases, and the junction held 6 bases outside the gene matches. The full variable domain, rest sourced from reference TRBV11-2 and TRBJ2-3, is EAGVAQSPRYKIIEKRQSVAFWCNPISGHATLYWYQQILGQGPKLLIQFQNNGVVDDSQLPKDRFSAERLKGVDSTLKIQPAKLEDSAVYLCASSLLPSGSADTQYFGPGTRLTVL.

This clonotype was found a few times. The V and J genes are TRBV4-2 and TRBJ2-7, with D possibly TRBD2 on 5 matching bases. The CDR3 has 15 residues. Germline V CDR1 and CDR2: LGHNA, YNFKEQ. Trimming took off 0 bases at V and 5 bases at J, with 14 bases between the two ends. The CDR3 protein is CASSQERLAFHEQYF. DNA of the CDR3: TGTGCCAGCAGCCAAGAACGCCTAGCTTTCCACGAGCAGTACTTC.

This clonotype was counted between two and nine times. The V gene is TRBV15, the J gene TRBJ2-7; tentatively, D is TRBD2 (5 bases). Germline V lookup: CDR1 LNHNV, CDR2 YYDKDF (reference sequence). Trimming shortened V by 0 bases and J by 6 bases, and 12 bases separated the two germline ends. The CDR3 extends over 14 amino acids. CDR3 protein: CATSRDPGSGEQYF. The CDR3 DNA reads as TGTGCCACCAGCAGAGATCCGGGGTCGGGCGAGCAGTACTTC.

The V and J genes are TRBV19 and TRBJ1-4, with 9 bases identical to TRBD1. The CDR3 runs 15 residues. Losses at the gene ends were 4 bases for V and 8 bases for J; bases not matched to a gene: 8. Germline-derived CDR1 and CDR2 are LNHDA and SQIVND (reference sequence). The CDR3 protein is CASSNSRTGDEKLFF. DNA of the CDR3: TGTGCCAGTAGTAATTCAAGGACAGGGGACGAAAAACTGTTTTTT.

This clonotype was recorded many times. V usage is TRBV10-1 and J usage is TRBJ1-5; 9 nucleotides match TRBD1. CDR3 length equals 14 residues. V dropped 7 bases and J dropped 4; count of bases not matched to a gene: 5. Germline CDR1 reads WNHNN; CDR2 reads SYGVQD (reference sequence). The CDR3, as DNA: TGCGCCAGCAATGGGACAGGGCGGAATCAGCCCCAGCATTTT. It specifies CASNGTGRNQPQHF.

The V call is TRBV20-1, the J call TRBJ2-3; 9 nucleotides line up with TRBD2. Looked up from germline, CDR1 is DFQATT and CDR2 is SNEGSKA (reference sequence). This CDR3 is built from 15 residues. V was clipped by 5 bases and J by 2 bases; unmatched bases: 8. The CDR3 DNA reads TGCAGTGCTCTTAGCGGGGGAGGGGCCACAGATACGCAGTATTTT. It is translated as CSALSGGGATDTQYF.

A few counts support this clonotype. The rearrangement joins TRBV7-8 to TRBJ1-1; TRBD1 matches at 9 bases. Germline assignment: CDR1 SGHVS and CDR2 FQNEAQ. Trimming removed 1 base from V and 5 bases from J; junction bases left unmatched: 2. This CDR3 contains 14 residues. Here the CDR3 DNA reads TGTGCCAGCAGCTTAGTACAGGGGGCGACTGAAGCTTTCTTT. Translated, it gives CASSLVQGATEAFF.

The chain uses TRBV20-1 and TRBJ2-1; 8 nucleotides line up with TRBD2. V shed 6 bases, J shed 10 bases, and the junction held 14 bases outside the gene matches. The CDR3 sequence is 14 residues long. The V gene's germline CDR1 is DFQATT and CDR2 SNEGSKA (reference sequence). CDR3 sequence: CSAPASGRKYEQFF. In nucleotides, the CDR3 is TGCAGTGCCCCGGCGAGCGGGAGAAAGTACGAGCAGTTCTTC.

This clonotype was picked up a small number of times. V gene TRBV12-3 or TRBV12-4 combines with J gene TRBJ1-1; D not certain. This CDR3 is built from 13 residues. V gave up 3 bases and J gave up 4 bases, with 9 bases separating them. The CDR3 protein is CASSFSGSTEAFF. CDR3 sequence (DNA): TGTGCCAGCAGTTTTTCCGGGAGCACTGAAGCTTTCTTT.

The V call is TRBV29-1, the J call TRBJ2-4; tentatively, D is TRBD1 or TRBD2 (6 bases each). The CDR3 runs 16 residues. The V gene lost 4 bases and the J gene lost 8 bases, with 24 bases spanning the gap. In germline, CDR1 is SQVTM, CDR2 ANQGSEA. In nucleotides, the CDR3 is TGCAGCGTTGCACCAACGAGGGGGGCAGGGGCGCACATTCAGTACTTC. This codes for CSVAPTRGAGAHIQYF.

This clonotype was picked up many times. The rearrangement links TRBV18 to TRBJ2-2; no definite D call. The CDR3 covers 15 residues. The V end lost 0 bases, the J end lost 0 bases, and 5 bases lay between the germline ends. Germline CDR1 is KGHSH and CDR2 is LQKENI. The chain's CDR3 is CASSPPRANTGELFF. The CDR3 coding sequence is TGTGCCAGCTCACCACCCCGCGCGAACACCGGGGAGCTGTTTTTT. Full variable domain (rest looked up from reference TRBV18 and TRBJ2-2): NAGVMQNPRHLVRRRGQEARLRCSPMKGHSHVYWYRQLPEEGLKFMVYLQKENIIDESGMPKERFSAEFPKEGPSILRIQQVVRGDSAAYFCASSPPRANTGELFFGEGSRLTVL.

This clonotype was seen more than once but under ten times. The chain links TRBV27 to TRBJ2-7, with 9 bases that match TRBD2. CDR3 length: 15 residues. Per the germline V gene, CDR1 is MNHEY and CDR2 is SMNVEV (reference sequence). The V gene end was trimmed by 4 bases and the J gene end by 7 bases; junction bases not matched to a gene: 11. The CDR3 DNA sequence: TGTGCCAGCAGTTCCCTCGGTGCGGGAGGGCGAGAGCAGTACTTC. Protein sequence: CASSSLGAGGREQYF.

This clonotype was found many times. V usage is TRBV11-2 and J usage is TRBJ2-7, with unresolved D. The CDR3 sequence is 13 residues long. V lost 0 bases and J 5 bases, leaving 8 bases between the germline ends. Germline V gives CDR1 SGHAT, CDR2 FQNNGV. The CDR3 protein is CASSLDQGDEQYF. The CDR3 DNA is TGTGCCAGCAGCTTAGATCAAGGCGACGAGCAGTACTTC.

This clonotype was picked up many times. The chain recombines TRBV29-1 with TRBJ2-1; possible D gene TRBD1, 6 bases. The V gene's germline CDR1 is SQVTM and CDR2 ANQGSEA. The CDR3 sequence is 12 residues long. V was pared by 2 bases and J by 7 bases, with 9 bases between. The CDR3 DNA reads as TGCAGCGTTGAACAGGGGAAGAATGAGCAGTTCTTC. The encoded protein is CSVEQGKNEQFF.

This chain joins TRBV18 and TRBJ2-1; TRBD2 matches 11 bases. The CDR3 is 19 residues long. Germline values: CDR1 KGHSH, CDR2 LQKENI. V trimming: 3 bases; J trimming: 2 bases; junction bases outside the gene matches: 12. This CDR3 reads CASSPIVLAGVGAYNEQFF. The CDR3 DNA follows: TGTGCCAGCTCACCGATTGTACTAGCGGGAGTGGGGGCCTACAATGAGCAGTTCTTC.

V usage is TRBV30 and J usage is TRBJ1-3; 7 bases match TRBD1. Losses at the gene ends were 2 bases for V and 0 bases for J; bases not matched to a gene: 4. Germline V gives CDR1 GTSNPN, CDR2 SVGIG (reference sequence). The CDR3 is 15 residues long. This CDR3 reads CAWSRDSLSGNTIYF. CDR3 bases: TGTGCCTGGAGTAGGGACAGTCTCTCTGGAAACACCATATATTTT.

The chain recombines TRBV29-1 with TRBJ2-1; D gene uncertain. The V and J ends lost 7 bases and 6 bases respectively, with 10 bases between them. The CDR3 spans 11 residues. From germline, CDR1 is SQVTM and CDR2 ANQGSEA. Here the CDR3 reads CSAVDRNEQFF. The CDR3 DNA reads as TGCAGCGCCGTCGACCGCAATGAGCAGTTCTTC.

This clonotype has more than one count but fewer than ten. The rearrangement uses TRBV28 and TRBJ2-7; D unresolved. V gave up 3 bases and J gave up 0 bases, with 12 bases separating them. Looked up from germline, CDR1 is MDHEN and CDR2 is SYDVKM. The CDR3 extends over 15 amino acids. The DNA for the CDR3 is TGTGCCAGCAGTTTTTTGGGCGGATCCTCCTACGAGCAGTACTTC. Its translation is CASSFLGGSSYEQYF.

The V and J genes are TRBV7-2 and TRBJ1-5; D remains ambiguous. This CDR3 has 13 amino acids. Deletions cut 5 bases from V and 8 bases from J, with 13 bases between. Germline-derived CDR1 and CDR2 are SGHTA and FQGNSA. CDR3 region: CASSLDMGKPQHF. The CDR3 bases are TGTGCCAGCAGCCTAGACATGGGGAAGCCCCAGCATTTT.

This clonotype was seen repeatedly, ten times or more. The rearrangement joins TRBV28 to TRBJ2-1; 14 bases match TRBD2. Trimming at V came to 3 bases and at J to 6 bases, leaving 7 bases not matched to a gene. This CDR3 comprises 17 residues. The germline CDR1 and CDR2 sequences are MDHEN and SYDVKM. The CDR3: CASSFLRTSGRSNEQFF. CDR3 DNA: TGTGCCAGCAGTTTCCTGAGGACTAGCGGGAGGTCCAATGAGCAGTTCTTC.

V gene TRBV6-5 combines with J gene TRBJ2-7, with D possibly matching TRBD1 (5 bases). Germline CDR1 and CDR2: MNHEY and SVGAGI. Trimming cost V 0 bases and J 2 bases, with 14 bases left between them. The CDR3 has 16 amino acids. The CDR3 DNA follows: TGTGCCAGCAGTTACTCGGGTAGGGGAAAGGCCTACGAGCAGTACTTC. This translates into CASSYSGRGKAYEQYF.

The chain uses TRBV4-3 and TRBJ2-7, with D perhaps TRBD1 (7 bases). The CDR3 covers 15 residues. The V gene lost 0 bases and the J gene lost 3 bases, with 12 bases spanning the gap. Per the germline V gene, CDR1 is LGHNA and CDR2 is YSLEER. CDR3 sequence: CASSQESGGLYEQYF. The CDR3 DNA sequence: TGCGCCAGCAGCCAAGAGTCAGGGGGGCTCTACGAGCAGTACTTC.

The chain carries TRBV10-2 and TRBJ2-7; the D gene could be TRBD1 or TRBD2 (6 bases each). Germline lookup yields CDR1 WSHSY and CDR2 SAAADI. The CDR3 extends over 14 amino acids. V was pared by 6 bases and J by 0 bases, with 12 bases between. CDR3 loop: CASRRGAGSYEQYF. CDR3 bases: TGCGCCAGCAGGAGGGGGGCGGGCTCCTACGAGCAGTACTTC.

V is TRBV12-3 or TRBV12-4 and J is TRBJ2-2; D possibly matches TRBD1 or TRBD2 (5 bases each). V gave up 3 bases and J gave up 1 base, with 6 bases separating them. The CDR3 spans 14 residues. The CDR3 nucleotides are TGTGCCAGCAGTTTGGGGGAGAACACCGGGGAGCTGTTTTTT. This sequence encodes CASSLGENTGELFF.

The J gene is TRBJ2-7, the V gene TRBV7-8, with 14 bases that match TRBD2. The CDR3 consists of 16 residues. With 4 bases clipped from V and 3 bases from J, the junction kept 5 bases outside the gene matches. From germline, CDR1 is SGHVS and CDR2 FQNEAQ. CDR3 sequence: CASSSFGTSGSYEQYF. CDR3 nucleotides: TGTGCCAGCAGCTCATTTGGGACTAGCGGGAGCTACGAGCAGTACTTC. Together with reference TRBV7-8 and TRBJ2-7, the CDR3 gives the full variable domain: GAGVSQSPRYKVAKRGQDVALRCDPISGHVSLFWYQQALGQGPEFLTYFQNEAQLDKSGLPSDRFFAERPEGSVSTLKIQRTQQEDSAVYLCASSSFGTSGSYEQYFGPGTRLTVT.

CDR3 in amino acids: CASSSPAGYQETQYF. In DNA form, the CDR3 reads TGTGCCAGCAGTTCCCCTGCAGGGTACCAAGAGACCCAGTACTTC. The V gene is TRBV28, the J gene TRBJ2-5; a weak D match, TRBD1 (5 bases). Per the germline V gene, CDR1 is MDHEN and CDR2 is SYDVKM. V was clipped by 4 bases and J by 0 bases, with 12 bases between them. CDR3 length equals 15 residues.

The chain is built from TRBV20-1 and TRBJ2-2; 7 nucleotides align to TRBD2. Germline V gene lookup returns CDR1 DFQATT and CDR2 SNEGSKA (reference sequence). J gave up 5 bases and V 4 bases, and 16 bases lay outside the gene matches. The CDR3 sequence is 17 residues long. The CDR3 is CSATRSRRASGTGELFF. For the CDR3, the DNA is TGCAGTGCTACCCGATCGCGGCGGGCTAGCGGAACCGGGGAGCTGTTTTTT.

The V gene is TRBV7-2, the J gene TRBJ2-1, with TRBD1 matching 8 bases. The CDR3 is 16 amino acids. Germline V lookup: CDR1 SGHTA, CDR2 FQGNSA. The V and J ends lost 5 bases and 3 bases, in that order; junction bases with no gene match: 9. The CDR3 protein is CASSPRQGRFYNEQFF. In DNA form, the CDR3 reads TGTGCCAGCAGCCCACGACAGGGGAGATTCTACAATGAGCAGTTCTTC.

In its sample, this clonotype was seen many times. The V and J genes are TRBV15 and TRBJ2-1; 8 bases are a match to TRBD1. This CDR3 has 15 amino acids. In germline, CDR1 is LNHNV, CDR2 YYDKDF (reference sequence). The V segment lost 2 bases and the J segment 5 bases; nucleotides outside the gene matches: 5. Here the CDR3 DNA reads TGTGCCACCAGCAGAAGGACAGGGCAAAACAATGAGCAGTTCTTC. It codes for CATSRRTGQNNEQFF.